This T cell receptor (beta chain) was recovered during a study of cytomegalovirus exposure and HLA in healthy donors. The overall study: Genetic ancestry analysis placed around 76% of the 350 to 500 donors that were genotyped in the Caucasian-associated cluster.

Worth noting for this clone: Antigen specificity is unknown.

Findings and caveats of the study: HLA restriction was apparent for most CMV-associated TCR beta chains in a later analysis. Testing in vitro showed a few CMV-associated chains specific for CMV antigens.

The CDR3 sequence is 14 residues long. With 5 bases clipped from V and 3 bases from J, the junction kept 4 bases outside the gene matches. Germline V CDR1 and CDR2: SGHVS, FQNEAQ. A multiplex PCR was run with 60 Vbeta primers and 13 Jbeta primers. Data came from immunoSEQ multiplex PCR; TCRdb stores just in-frame clones and leaves some out. The sample consists of roughly 180,000 clones, roughly 80% of them appearing once. This TCR was sampled from a young man in good health and CMV-seropositive. The specimen sequenced was PBMCs. The J gene is TRBJ1-5, the V gene TRBV7-8; TRBD1 aligns across 7 bases. CDR3 region: CASSQDRTNQPQHF. The CDR3 nucleotides read TGTGCCAGCAGCCAGGACAGGACCAATCAGCCCCAGCATTTT.